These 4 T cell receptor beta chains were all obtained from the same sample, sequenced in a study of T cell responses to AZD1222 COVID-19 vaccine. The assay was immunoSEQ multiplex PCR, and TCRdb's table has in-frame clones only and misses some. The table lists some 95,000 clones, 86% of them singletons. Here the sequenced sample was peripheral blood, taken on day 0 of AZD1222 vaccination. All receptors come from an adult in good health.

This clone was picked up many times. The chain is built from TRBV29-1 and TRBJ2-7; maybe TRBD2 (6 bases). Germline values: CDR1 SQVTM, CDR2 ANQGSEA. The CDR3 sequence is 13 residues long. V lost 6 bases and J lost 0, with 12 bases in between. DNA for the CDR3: TGCAGCGTGCTGGTAGCGGACTCCTACGAGCAGTACTTC. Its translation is CSVLVADSYEQYF.

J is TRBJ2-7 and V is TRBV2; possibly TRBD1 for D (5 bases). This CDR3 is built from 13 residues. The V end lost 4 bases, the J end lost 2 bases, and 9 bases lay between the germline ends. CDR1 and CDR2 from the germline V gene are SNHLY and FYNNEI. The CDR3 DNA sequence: TGTGCCAGCAGTGGACAGACTCCCTACGAGCAGTACTTC. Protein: CASSGQTPYEQYF.

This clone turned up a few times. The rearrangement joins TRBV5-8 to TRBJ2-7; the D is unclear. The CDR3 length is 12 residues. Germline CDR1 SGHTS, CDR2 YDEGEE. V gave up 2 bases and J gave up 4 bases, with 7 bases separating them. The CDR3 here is CASSLEAYEQYF. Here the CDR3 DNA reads TGTGCCAGCAGCTTAGAAGCTTACGAGCAGTACTTC. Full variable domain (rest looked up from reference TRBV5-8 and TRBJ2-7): EAGVTQSPTHLIKTRGQQATLRCSPISGHTSVYWYQQALGLGLQFLLWYDEGEERNRGNFPPRFSGRQFPNYSSELNVNALELEDSALYLCASSLEAYEQYFGPGTRLTVT.

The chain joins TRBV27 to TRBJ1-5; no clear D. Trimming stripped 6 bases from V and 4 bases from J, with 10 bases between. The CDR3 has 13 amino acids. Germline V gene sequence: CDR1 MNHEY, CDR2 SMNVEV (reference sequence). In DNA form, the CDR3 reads TGTGCCAGCAGCTGGGCGGAAAATCAGCCCCAGCATTTT. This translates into CASSWAENQPQHF.